This T cell receptor beta chain was recovered during a study of cytomegalovirus exposure and HLA in healthy donors. With 60 Vbeta and 13 Jbeta primers, the PCR was carried out. The data were produced by immunoSEQ multiplex PCR, yet TCRdb's version contains in-frame clones alone and is incomplete. The table has about 82,000 clones, roughly 64% seen once. This CDR3 is 16 amino acids long. V gave up 4 bases and J gave up 4 bases, with 20 bases separating them. Germline CDR1 and CDR2: SGHDT and YYEEEE. The chain is built from TRBV5-6 and TRBJ1-1; possible D gene TRBD1, 6 bases. Sequencing input: PBMCs. The TCR originated in a woman aged 40 to 50 in good health and CMV-seropositive. Here the CDR3 reads CASSHDRLGDSTEAFF. In DNA, the CDR3 is TGTGCCAGCAGCCACGACAGGTTGGGCGACAGCACTGAAGCTTTCTTT.